The source of this T cell receptor beta chain is a study of T-cell reconstitution after alpha-beta-depleted transplantation in children. This CDR3 has 12 residues. Trimming took 5 bases from V and 4 from J; bases not matched to a gene: 4. Germline loops: CDR1 DFQATT, CDR2 SNEGSKA (reference sequence). For TCRbeta, the library was prepared with unique molecular identifiers. MiXCR was run by TCRdb on the PCR reads, yielding one entry per CDR3 protein. The sample has 70,000 to 100,000 distinct CDR3 sequences; more than 9% are singletons. In its sample, this clonotype was seen many times. J is TRBJ2-5 and V is TRBV20-1; TRBD1 matches 7 bases. The sequence derives from a human donor who donated a stem cell graft to a child with inherited bone marrow failure. The material was PBMCs from the stem cell graft donor, obtained from the stem cell graft. CDR3 sequence (DNA): TGCAGTGCTCACACAGGGGTAGAGACCCAGTACTTC. Protein sequence: CSAHTGVETQYF.